This TCR beta chain appears in the sequencing data of a study of blood T cell repertoires in COVID-19. CDR3 size: 14 residues. Trimming removed 1 base at V and 2 bases at J, with 8 bases between. Germline V gives CDR1 SGHAT, CDR2 FQDESV (reference sequence). The data were produced by immunoSEQ multiplex PCR, yet TCRdb's version contains in-frame clones alone and is incomplete. The repertoire holds roughly 180,000 clones, with 80% as singletons. The sequence came from a man aged 55 to 70 who had been exposed to COVID-19. This chain connects TRBV11-1 to TRBJ1-2, with D possibly being TRBD1 (5 bases). The specimen sequenced was PBMCs or T cells enriched from blood (not recorded which). The CDR3 loop is CASSLGAGNYGYTF. The CDR3 coding sequence is TGTGCCAGCAGCTTAGGTGCAGGGAACTATGGCTACACCTTC.